This T cell receptor beta chain was obtained from a study of shared clonotypes between healthy human individuals. Study in general: Researchers assigned three CD4 naive, three CD4 memory, two CD8 naive and one CD8 memory plate to each donor. Study conclusions and caveats: Donors were few, which limited the genetic and exposure-history diversity represented.

V lost 6 bases and J lost 1, with 6 bases in between. Germline assignment: CDR1 SQVTM and CDR2 ANQGSEA. This CDR3 has 11 amino acids. Partitioning of CD4+ cells yielded a CD45RA+ naive subset and a CD45RA-negative memory subset. Produced via immunoSEQ multiplex PCR; TCRdb's table is partial and in-frame only. The sample records about 1.5 million clones, roughly 96% being singletons. As to this clone: Its antigen is as yet unknown.

The rearrangement joins TRBV29-1 to TRBJ1-1; D gene unclear. This clonotype was sampled from a man under 40 in good health. Sequencing used naive CD4+ T cells sorted from blood. As to subset: CD45RA+ positively selected. The CDR3 bases are TGCAGCGTGAAGACGAACACTGAAGCTTTCTTT. Translating gives CSVKTNTEAFF.